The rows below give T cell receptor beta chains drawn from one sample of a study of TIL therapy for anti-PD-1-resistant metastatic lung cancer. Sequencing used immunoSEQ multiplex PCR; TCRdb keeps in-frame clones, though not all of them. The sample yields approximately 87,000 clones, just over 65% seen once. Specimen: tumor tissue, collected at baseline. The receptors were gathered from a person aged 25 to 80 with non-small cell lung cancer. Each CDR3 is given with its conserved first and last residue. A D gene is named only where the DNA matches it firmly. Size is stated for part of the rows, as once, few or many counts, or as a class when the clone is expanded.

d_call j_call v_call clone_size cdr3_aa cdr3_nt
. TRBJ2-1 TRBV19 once CASSISGTGAAFYNEQFF TGTGCCAGTAGTATAAGTGGAACAGGAGCGGCCTTCTACAATGAGCAGTTCTTC
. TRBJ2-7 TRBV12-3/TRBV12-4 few CASSPQGYEQYF TGTGCCAGCAGCCCGCAGGGTTACGAGCAGTACTTC
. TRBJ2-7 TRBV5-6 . CASSLQGGGEQYF TGTGCCAGCAGCTTACAGGGAGGGGGCGAGCAGTACTTC
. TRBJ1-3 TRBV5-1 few CASSLEWAGNTIYF TGCGCCAGCAGCTTGGAGTGGGCTGGAAACACCATATATTTT
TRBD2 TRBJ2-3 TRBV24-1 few CATAKRGLTDTQYF TGTGCCACCGCGAAGCGGGGCCTCACAGATACGCAGTATTTT
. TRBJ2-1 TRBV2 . CASTSYNEQFF TGTGCCAGCACCTCATACAATGAGCAGTTCTTC
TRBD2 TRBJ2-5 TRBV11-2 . CASSPSGGAGTQYF TGTGCCAGCAGCCCTAGCGGGGGGGCGGGGACCCAGTACTTC
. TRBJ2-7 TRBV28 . CASSLNGRGYEQYF TGTGCCAGCAGTTTGAATGGCAGGGGTTACGAGCAGTACTTC
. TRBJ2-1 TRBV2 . CASSGRYNEQFF TGTGCCAGCAGTGGCAGGTACAATGAGCAGTTCTTC
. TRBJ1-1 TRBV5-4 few CASSLGPDTGTEAFF TGTGCCAGCAGCTTGGGGCCAGACACCGGCACTGAAGCTTTCTTT
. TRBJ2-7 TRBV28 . CASSLPQGTIYEQYF TGTGCCAGCAGTTTACCCCAGGGGACCATCTACGAGCAGTACTTC
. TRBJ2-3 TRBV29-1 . CSVATGNPTDTQYF TGCAGCGTTGCCACGGGGAACCCCACAGATACGCAGTATTTT
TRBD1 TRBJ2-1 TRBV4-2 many CASSPGQGGNEQFF TGTGCCAGCAGCCCTGGACAGGGAGGCAATGAGCAGTTCTTC
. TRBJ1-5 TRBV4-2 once CASSQGVQGQPQHF TGTGCCAGCAGCCAAGGGGTCCAGGGCCAGCCCCAGCATTTT
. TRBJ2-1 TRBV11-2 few CASSSSGLTEEQFF TGTGCCAGCAGCTCCTCTGGGCTTACGGAGGAGCAGTTCTTC
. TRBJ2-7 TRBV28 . CASTGRVNEQYF TGTGCCAGCACTGGCAGGGTAAACGAGCAGTACTTC
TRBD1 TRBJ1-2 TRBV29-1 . CSETRTGGNYGYTF TGCAGCGAGACACGGACAGGGGGCAACTATGGCTACACCTTC
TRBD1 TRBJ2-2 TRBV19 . CASSTRSGTGVAGELFF TGTGCCAGTAGTACCAGATCCGGGACAGGGGTGGCCGGGGAGCTGTTTTTT
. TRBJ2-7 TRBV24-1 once CATSETGSSSYEQYF TGTGCCACCAGTGAAACAGGTTCTAGCTCCTACGAGCAGTACTTC
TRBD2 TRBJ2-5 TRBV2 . CASSGGTSGPVETQYF TGTGCCAGCAGTGGAGGGACTAGCGGACCTGTAGAGACCCAGTACTTC
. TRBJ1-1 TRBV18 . CASSPIGTDIEAFF TGTGCCAGCTCACCGATAGGGACGGACATTGAAGCTTTCTTT
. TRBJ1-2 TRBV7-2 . CASSFWGGGYTF TGTGCCAGCAGCTTCTGGGGTGGAGGCTACACCTTC
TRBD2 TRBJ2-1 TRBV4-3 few CASSQGWGLAGRSSYNEQFF TGCGCCAGCAGCCAAGGGTGGGGACTAGCGGGGCGTAGCTCCTACAATGAGCAGTTCTTC
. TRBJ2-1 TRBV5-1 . CASSSVIDLSSEQFF TGCGCCAGCAGCTCCGTAATAGACCTCTCTAGTGAGCAGTTCTTC
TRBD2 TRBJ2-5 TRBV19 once CASSKTSGETQYF TGTGCCAGTAGCAAGACTAGCGGGGAGACCCAGTACTTC
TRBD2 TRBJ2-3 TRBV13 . CASSLYIGLAGEITDTQYF TGTGCCAGCAGCTTATATATTGGGCTAGCGGGTGAGATAACAGATACGCAGTATTTT
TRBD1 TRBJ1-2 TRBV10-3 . CAIREQGNAYGYTF TGTGCCATCCGAGAACAGGGGAACGCCTATGGCTACACCTTC
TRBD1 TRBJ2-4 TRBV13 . CASSPGQGLAKNIQYF TGTGCCAGCAGCCCAGGACAGGGCCTAGCCAAAAACATTCAGTACTTC
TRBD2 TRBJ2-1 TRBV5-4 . CASSQAGGHYNEQFF TGTGCCAGCAGCCAAGCGGGGGGCCACTACAATGAGCAGTTCTTC
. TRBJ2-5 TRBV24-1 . CATRNSEGSQETQYF TGTGCCACCAGGAATTCGGAGGGAAGCCAAGAGACCCAGTACTTC
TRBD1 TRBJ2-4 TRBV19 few CASSSDRALNIQYF TGTGCCAGTAGTTCGGACAGGGCATTAAACATTCAGTACTTC
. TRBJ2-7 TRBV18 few CASSPPEGAYEQYF TGTGCCAGCTCACCACCCGAGGGAGCCTACGAGCAGTACTTC
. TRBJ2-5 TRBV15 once CATSRDETETQYF TGTGCCACCAGCAGAGATGAGACAGAGACCCAGTACTTC
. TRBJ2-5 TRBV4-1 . CASSPVGNQETQYF TGCGCCAGCAGCCCAGTTGGCAACCAAGAGACCCAGTACTTC
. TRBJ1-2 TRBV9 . CASSDPGRIYGYTF TGTGCCAGCAGCGACCCGGGACGGATCTATGGCTACACCTTC
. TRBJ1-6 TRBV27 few CASRQVGDSPLHF TGTGCCAGCCGCCAGGTTGGGGATTCACCCCTCCACTTT
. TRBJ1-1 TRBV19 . CASSIILNTEAFF TGTGCCAGTAGTATTATTCTAAACACTGAAGCTTTCTTT